This T cell receptor (beta chain) was sequenced during a study of OX40 agonist ivuxolimab in advanced cancers. On the study more broadly: The dose of intravenous ivuxolimab that patients received every 2 weeks ranged from 0.01 to 10 mg/kg.

The repertoire was sequenced with immunoSEQ multiplex PCR; TCRdb's copy has only in-frame clones and lacks some. The table has some 49,000 clones, 85% seen once; the top ten hold around 21%. Looked up from germline, CDR1 is MNHEY and CDR2 is SMNVEV (reference sequence). The ends were cut back, 2 bases at V and 3 bases at J, with 10 bases in the middle. The CDR3 consists of 15 residues. General observations from the study: At doses 0.1 to 3.0 mg/kg, CD4+ and CD8+ clones expanded.

For this clone: Its specificity is unknown.

Systemic immunosuppression or autoimmune disease history was grounds to exclude patients. The rearrangement links TRBV27 to TRBJ1-4, with unresolved D. The source is an adult with an advanced solid tumor such as melanoma, head and neck, liver or kidney cancer. This specimen consisted of CD4+ or CD8+ T cells sorted from blood, obtained in a trial of the OX40 agonist ivuxolimab. In DNA form, the CDR3 reads TGTGCCAGCAGTTTAAACGAAGCTCCTAATGAAAAACTGTTTTTT. Translation gives CASSLNEAPNEKLFF.